One sample yielded the 23 T cell receptor beta chains listed below, sequenced in a study of tumor and adjacent non-tumor tissue in lung cancer (dated by TCRdb to the late 2010s). Libraries were prepared through multiplex PCR. The instrument was an Illumina HiSeq 2500. TCRbeta libraries were built by three rounds of nested PCR using primers (Table S4), following protocols modified from ARM-PCR. TCRdb trimmed the raw reads at Q25, called clones with MiXCR and kept productive beta chains. Here each entry gathers all rows of one CDR3 protein and keeps the most common genes and DNA. For this sample the table gives around 100,000 distinct CDR3 sequences, of which 65% were detected only once. The biggest ten clones account for around 20% of the sample. RNA was isolated from bulk unsorted tissue, and RNA quality was assessed with a NanoDrop ND-1000 and an Agilent 2100. The normal lung samples consisted of distant non-tumor tissue collected more than 3 cm from the tumor edge.

Material for sequencing was distant non-tumor lung tissue. Receptors were obtained from a young man with non-small cell lung cancer.

As regards this clonotype: This may be a read error: a much more frequent sequence differs by one nucleotide. V and J are TRBV6-7 and TRBJ2-1, with a possible D match to TRBD2 (5 bases). TRBV6-7 falls under the ORF class, with uncertain function. This CDR3 comprises 16 residues. The V gene lost 7 bases and the J gene lost 2 bases, with 18 bases spanning the gap. The CDR3 bases are TGTGCCAGCACCCAATGGCCCAGGACTCCCTACAATGAGCAGTTCTTC. Translating it yields CASTQWPRTPYNEQFF.

J is TRBJ2-5 and V is TRBV28; D unresolved. The germline V and J ends were trimmed by 10 bases and 4 bases, with 7 bases remaining between them. CDR1 is MDHEN and CDR2 is SYDVKM in the germline V gene. CDR3 length: 10 residues. The CDR3 nucleotides read TGTGCCAACAGACGAGAGACCCAGTACTTC. Amino acids: CANRRETQYF.

Points on this clonotype: One junction end disagrees with the germline gene, perhaps due to a read error. This chain joins TRBV20-1 and TRBJ2-5, with TRBD1 matching 7 bases. Germline assignment: CDR1 DFQATT and CDR2 SNEGSKA (reference sequence). This CDR3 is 12 amino acids long. Written as DNA, the CDR3 is TGCAATGCTGAACAGGGGCAAGAGACCCTGTACTTC. As protein: CNAEQGQETLYF.

This clonotype has ten or more counts. The rearrangement uses TRBV6-5 and TRBJ1-2, with 7 nucleotides matching TRBD1. Trimming removed 7 bases from V and 6 bases from J; junction bases left unmatched: 8. CDR3 length: 13 residues. CDR1 is MNHEY, CDR2 SVGAGI, per germline. As DNA, the CDR3 is TGTGCCAGCACCCAAAGGGGGCTCGATGGCTACACCTTC. Translation: CASTQRGLDGYTF.

This clonotype was observed many times. The CDR3 DNA follows: TGCGCCAGCAGCCAAGAGGGTCTGGGCACTGAAGCTTTCTTT. Protein product: CASSQEGLGTEAFF. The rearrangement joins TRBV4-3 to TRBJ1-1; D is uncertain. This CDR3 spans 14 amino acids. The V end was cut by 0 bases, the J end by 4 bases, with 9 bases between. From germline, CDR1 is LGHNA and CDR2 YSLEER.

With regard to this clonotype: The CDR3 ends on some other residue instead of the conserved phenylalanine or tryptophan, so this is likely a read error. The CDR3, as DNA: TGCGCCAGCAGCCAAGATCAAGGTAGCATCCAGCCCCAGCATCTT. This gives the protein CASSQDQGSIQPQHL. The chain employs TRBV4-1 and TRBJ1-5; D unclear. This CDR3 is built from 15 residues. Trimming left V 0 bases short and J 7 bases short, with 13 bases between. Germline V gene lookup returns CDR1 MGHRA and CDR2 YSYEKL.

The gene calls are TRBV29-1 and TRBJ1-4; D is unresolved. The CDR3 is 14 residues long. V was trimmed by 4 bases and J by 0 bases, leaving 9 bases between them. Germline assignment: CDR1 SQVTM and CDR2 ANQGSEA. The CDR3 DNA reads as TGCAGCGTTGTCCGGGATGCAACTAATGAAAAACTGTTTTTT. Encoded protein: CSVVRDATNEKLFF.

Comment on this clonotype: The germline gene is not matched at one end of the junction; a read error may be the cause. The gene calls are TRBV11-2 and TRBJ2-5; 7 nucleotides match TRBD1. The CDR3 totals 14 residues. Germline V lookup: CDR1 SGHAT, CDR2 FQNNGV. The DNA for the CDR3 is TGTGCCAGTAGCTTGGGCAGGGGGTACGGGACCCAGTACTTC. It is translated as CASSLGRGYGTQYF.

This clonotype has more than one count but fewer than ten. Possible read error: a much larger clone is one base away. The chain is built from TRBV10-1 and TRBJ2-3; 7 positions match TRBD2. This CDR3 region has 13 residues. Germline V gives CDR1 WNHNN, CDR2 SYGVQD (reference sequence). As DNA, the CDR3 is TGCGCCAGCAGTGCCCTAGCGGTCGATACGCGGTATTTT. Protein sequence: CASSALAVDTRYF.

This clonotype has a count of ten or more. The chain's CDR3 is CASSYSGNIQYF. DNA for the CDR3: TGTGCCAGCAGTTACTCCGGCAACATTCAGTACTTC. The rearrangement uses TRBV6-5 and TRBJ2-4, with D unclear. V was pared by 0 bases and J by 7 bases, with 4 bases between. Germline-derived CDR1 and CDR2 are MNHEY and SVGAGI. The CDR3 is 12 amino acids.

This clonotype was observed a handful of times. The conserved closing phenylalanine or tryptophan is absent in this CDR3, likely reflecting a read error. V gene TRBV11-3 combines with J gene TRBJ2-1, with 7 bases aligning to TRBD2. Germline loops: CDR1 SGHNT, CDR2 YENEEA. This CDR3 is 18 amino acids long. Trimming took 1 base from V and 0 from J; bases not matched to a gene: 9. The CDR3 spells CASSLASGAFNSYNEQFL. The CDR3 coding sequence is TGTGCCAGCAGCTTAGCCAGCGGGGCTTTTAACTCCTACAATGAGCAGTTCCTC.

The sample holds a few counts of this clonotype. The chain links TRBV20-1 to TRBJ2-1, with TRBD2 matching 16 bases. With V trimmed by 4 bases and J by 10 bases, 7 bases remained unmatched. CDR1 and CDR2 (germline): DFQATT, SNEGSKA (reference sequence). The CDR3 covers 15 residues. CDR3 in DNA: TGCAGTGCTATCCTTGGGACTAGCGGGGGGGGGGAGCAGTTCTTC. Protein sequence: CSAILGTSGGGEQFF.

Note on this clonotype: The junction and the germline gene differ at one end; a read error may be behind it. The chain carries TRBV11-2 and TRBJ1-5; D might be TRBD1 (6 bases). Germline-derived CDR1 and CDR2 are SGHAT and FQNNGV. The CDR3 length is 15 residues. DNA for the CDR3: TGTGCCAACAGCTTAAGGGGGGAGATCGGTCAGCCCCAGCATTTT. As protein: CANSLRGEIGQPQHF.

For this clonotype: A read error may be the cause here, since a much bigger clone is one base away. The chain is built from TRBV25-1 and TRBJ1-5; 8 bases agree with TRBD1. The V gene's germline CDR1 is MGHDK and CDR2 SYGVNS. CDR3 size: 16 residues. The CDR3 protein is CASSESGRGQNQPQDF. In nucleotides, the CDR3 is TGTGCCAGCAGTGAATCGGGCAGGGGGCAGAATCAGCCCCAGGATTTT.

Concerning this clonotype: One junction end does not reproduce the germline sequence, and a read error may be involved. The chain combines TRBV29-1 with TRBJ1-1; tentatively, D is TRBD1 (5 bases). This CDR3 comprises 14 residues. Germline values: CDR1 SQVTM, CDR2 ANQGSEA. The CDR3: CSVVPRQPNTEAFF. CDR3 DNA: TGCAGCGTAGTACCGAGACAGCCAAACACAGAAGCTTTCTTT.

This clonotype has just one count. The CDR3 DNA sequence: TGTGCCAGCATCCACTCAGGCAGGGCGTCCATAAACATTCAGTACTTC. This gives the protein CASIHSGRASINIQYF. The rearrangement uses TRBV11-1 and TRBJ2-4, with D possibly TRBD1 on 5 matching bases. This CDR3 has 16 residues. The ends were cut back, 7 bases at V and 6 bases at J, with 22 bases in the middle. Per germline, CDR1 SGHAT and CDR2 FQDESV (reference sequence). The entire variable domain, with the rest obtained from reference TRBV11-1 and TRBJ2-4, is as follows: EAEVAQSPRYKITEKSQAVAFWCDPISGHATLYWYRQILGQGPELLVQFQDESVVDDSQLPKDRFSAERLKGVDSTLKIQPAELGDSAMYLCASIHSGRASINIQYFGAGTRLSVL.

This clonotype has just one count. The chain employs TRBV20-1 and TRBJ2-3; 8 bases are shared with TRBD2. This CDR3 is 14 amino acids long. CDR1 DFQATT and CDR2 SNEGSKA come from the germline V gene (reference sequence). V lost 8 bases, J lost 5 bases, and 12 bases stayed unmatched. The CDR3 region is CSTTGLVGEDTQYF. Here the CDR3 DNA reads TGCAGTACCACGGGACTAGTGGGAGAAGATACGCAGTATTTT.

This clonotype appeared many times. The V and J genes are TRBV12-3 or TRBV12-4 and TRBJ2-1; 7 bases align to TRBD2. The V gene end was trimmed by 3 bases and the J gene end by 0 bases; junction bases not matched to a gene: 8. This CDR3 comprises 17 residues. The CDR3 protein is CASSFKGGSSSYNEQFF. CDR3 in DNA: TGTGCCAGCAGTTTCAAAGGCGGGAGCAGCTCCTACAATGAGCAGTTCTTC.

This clonotype showed up many times. The chain recombines TRBV12-3 or TRBV12-4 with TRBJ2-1; possible D gene TRBD2, 5 bases. The CDR3 is 14 residues long. V was pared by 2 bases and J by 8 bases, with 13 bases between. The CDR3 DNA is TGTGCCAGCAGTTTATCCGTGGGAGCCCATGAGCAGTTCTTC. It specifies CASSLSVGAHEQFF.

The V and J genes are TRBV18 and TRBJ2-3, with 9 positions matching TRBD2. Looked up from germline, CDR1 is KGHSH and CDR2 is LQKENI. The CDR3 loop spans 15 amino acids. V lost 10 bases to trimming and J lost 0 bases; unmatched junction nucleotides: 8. In DNA form, the CDR3 reads TGTGCCACCCACTCTAGCGGGGAAAGCACAGATACGCAGTATTTT. As protein: CATHSSGESTDTQYF.

This clonotype has only a few counts. The chain carries TRBV14 and TRBJ2-1; no clear D gene. This CDR3 is 13 amino acids long. Looked up from germline, CDR1 is SGHDN and CDR2 is FVKESK. V was pared by 0 bases and J by 14 bases, with 14 bases between. The CDR3 protein is CASSQDFRSEEFF. For the CDR3, the DNA is TGTGCCAGCAGCCAAGATTTCAGGTCAGAGGAGTTCTTC.

The table lists this clonotype with many counts. The chain employs TRBV5-4 and TRBJ1-4; 8 bases are shared with TRBD1. V shed 4 bases and J 2 bases; nucleotides not matched to a gene: 4. Germline V lookup: CDR1 SGHNT, CDR2 YYREEE (reference sequence). The length of the CDR3 is 15 residues. This CDR3 is CASSPTGETNEKLFF. In DNA, the CDR3 is TGTGCCAGCAGCCCGACAGGGGAGACTAATGAAAAACTGTTTTTT.

The J gene is TRBJ2-3, the V gene TRBV20-1; 11 nucleotides line up with TRBD2. The V and J ends lost 0 bases and 7 bases, in that order; junction bases with no gene match: 9. The CDR3 spans 16 residues. CDR1 DFQATT and CDR2 SNEGSKA come from the germline V gene (reference sequence). Here the CDR3 DNA reads TGCAGTGCTAGAGATCCTGTGACTAGCGGGACGAATACGCAGTATTTT. Protein product: CSARDPVTSGTNTQYF.